One and the same sample provided the 17 T cell receptor beta chains below, sequenced in a study of blood T cell repertoires in COVID-19. TCRdb's copy holds only in-frame clones and misses some; the assay was immunoSEQ multiplex PCR. The sample has fewer than 250,000 clones, about four fifths seen once. Sample: PBMCs or T cells enriched from blood (not recorded which). These receptors were collected from a woman in her 30s who had recovered from COVID-19.

The J gene is TRBJ2-5, the V gene TRBV5-4; D is undetermined. The CDR3 runs to 15 residues. CDR1 and CDR2 (germline): SGHNT, YYREEE (reference sequence). V was clipped by 3 bases and J by 5 bases, with 17 bases between them. CDR3 coding DNA: TGTGCCAGCAGCTCCCGAACCCAGGTCAAGGAGACCCAGTACTTC. Protein: CASSSRTQVKETQYF.

This chain uses TRBV14 with TRBJ1-2; possibly TRBD1 for D (6 bases). Trimming removed 0 bases at V and 7 bases at J, with 12 bases between. The CDR3 has 14 residues. Germline lookup yields CDR1 SGHDN and CDR2 FVKESK. The CDR3 here is CASSQDRMTGGYTF. DNA of the CDR3: TGTGCCAGCAGCCAAGATAGGATGACAGGTGGCTACACCTTC.

The V and J genes are TRBV18 and TRBJ2-5; maybe TRBD1 (6 bases). With 1 base removed from V and 3 bases from J, the gap between germline ends came to 9 bases. Germline CDR1 and CDR2: KGHSH and LQKENI. The CDR3 is 14 residues long. In DNA form, the CDR3 reads TGTGCCAGCTCACCACGTTGGACAGAAGAGACCCAGTACTTC. Amino acid sequence: CASSPRWTEETQYF.

This clone has just one count. The rearrangement joins TRBV29-1 to TRBJ2-5; D is ambiguous. Germline-derived CDR1 and CDR2 are SQVTM and ANQGSEA. The germline V and J ends were trimmed by 7 bases and 1 base, with 10 bases remaining between them. The CDR3 spans 12 residues. DNA of the CDR3: TGCAGCGCCGTATTAGTCCAAGAGACCCAGTACTTC. This gives the protein CSAVLVQETQYF.

This sequence joins TRBV28 and TRBJ2-1; the match to TRBD2 covers 11 bases. Germline loops: CDR1 MDHEN, CDR2 SYDVKM. The V segment lost 7 bases and the J segment 8 bases; nucleotides outside the gene matches: 13. The CDR3 is made up of 16 amino acids. The CDR3: CASNEGTSGRWDEQFF. The CDR3 DNA reads as TGTGCCAGCAATGAAGGAACTAGCGGGAGATGGGATGAGCAGTTCTTC.

J is TRBJ2-7 and V is TRBV6-5, with 10 bases identical to TRBD1. J lost 2 bases, V lost 11 bases, and 3 bases had no gene match. This CDR3 spans 12 amino acids. The germline V gene encodes CDR1 MNHEY and CDR2 SVGAGI. Written as DNA, the CDR3 is TGTGCCGCCGGGACAGGGGCCTACGAGCAGTACTTC. This gives the protein CAAGTGAYEQYF.

The chain recombines TRBV23-1 with TRBJ1-5, with D possibly matching TRBD1 (6 bases). TRBV23-1 falls under the ORF class, with uncertain function. There are 18 residues in the CDR3. The V end was cut by 6 bases, the J end by 0 bases, with 21 bases between. CDR3 nucleotide sequence: TGCGCCAGCAGAAAAGCGGGACATTTCGTTTATAGCAATCAGCCCCAGCATTTT. Translating gives CASRKAGHFVYSNQPQHF.

The V gene is TRBV28, the J gene TRBJ1-3; perhaps TRBD1 as D (6 bases). This CDR3 spans 14 amino acids. The V gene's germline CDR1 is MDHEN and CDR2 SYDVKM. V was pared by 8 bases and J by 0 bases, with 11 bases between. DNA of the CDR3: TGTGCCAGCGGGACAACTTTCTCTGGAAACACCATATATTTT. Its translation is CASGTTFSGNTIYF.

This sequence joins TRBV5-8 and TRBJ1-4; the match to TRBD1 covers 7 bases. The CDR3 is 15 amino acids. V shed 4 bases, J shed 0 bases, and the junction held 3 bases outside the gene matches. Germline CDR1 SGHTS, CDR2 YDEGEE. The CDR3 here is CASSTGATTNEKLFF. CDR3 nucleotides: TGTGCCAGCAGCACAGGGGCTACAACTAATGAAAAACTGTTTTTT.

The chain recombines TRBV9 with TRBJ2-7; 10 bases match TRBD2. Germline V gives CDR1 SGDLS, CDR2 YYNGEE. The CDR3 spans 17 residues. Trimming took 3 bases from V and 4 from J; bases not matched to a gene: 13. CDR3 DNA sequence: TGTGCCAGCAGCGAGACTTTCTTAGCGGGGGGACTGTACGAGCAGTACGTC. Translation: CASSETFLAGGLYEQYV.

The gene calls are TRBV10-3 and TRBJ2-7; D gene ambiguous. The V and J ends lost 4 bases and 7 bases respectively, with 8 bases between them. The CDR3 runs to 11 residues. CDR1 ENHRY and CDR2 SYGVKD come from the germline V gene. The CDR3 region is CAISVSREQYF. The CDR3, as DNA: TGTGCCATCAGTGTCTCTAGGGAGCAGTACTTC.

This chain connects TRBV23-1 to TRBJ1-5, with TRBD1 matching 7 bases. TRBV23-1 is labeled an ORF, and its function is uncertain. CDR3 length: 13 residues. V shed 6 bases and J 6 bases; nucleotides not matched to a gene: 5. The chain's CDR3 is CASRSRGSQPQHF. As DNA, the CDR3 is TGCGCCAGCAGGTCCAGGGGGAGTCAGCCCCAGCATTTT.

About this clone itself: The junction shows a germline mismatch at one end, possibly a read error. The identical CDR3 is also encoded by other nucleotide sequences in the sample. The rearrangement uses TRBV18 and TRBJ2-5; TRBD2 matches at 8 bases. CDR3 length: 16 residues. Per germline, CDR1 KGHSH and CDR2 LQKENI. The DNA of the CDR3 is TGTGCCAGCTCACCACCGAGGCGAGCGGGAGTGGAGACTCAGTACTTC. Amino acids: CASSPPRRAGVETQYF.

The V gene is TRBV19, the J gene TRBJ1-2, with TRBD1 identical over 7 bases. The CDR3 has 14 amino acids. Germline CDR1 reads LNHDA; CDR2 reads SQIVND (reference sequence). Trimming at V came to 7 bases and at J to 4 bases, leaving 9 bases not matched to a gene. The CDR3 here is CASIAGTAIYGYTF. The CDR3 DNA reads as TGTGCCAGTATCGCCGGGACAGCCATCTATGGCTACACCTTC.

This clone was observed a handful of times. The CDR3 DNA follows: TGCGCCAGCGGGAGCGACAGGGCAAATGAAAAACTGTTTTTT. Amino acid sequence: CASGSDRANEKLFF. V and J are TRBV5-1 and TRBJ1-4; 7 nucleotides match TRBD1. Germline lookup yields CDR1 SGHRS and CDR2 YFSETQ. Unmatched junction bases numbered 8, after V lost 7 bases and J lost 5 bases. CDR3 size: 14 residues.

This clone was seen a handful of times. The genes are TRBV27 and TRBJ1-5; no clear D gene. There are 15 residues in the CDR3. Germline assignment: CDR1 MNHEY and CDR2 SMNVEV (reference sequence). V shed 0 bases and J shed 3 bases, with 9 bases lying between them. CDR3 bases: TGTGCCAGCAGTTTATCGGCGGCATCCAATCAGCCCCAGCATTTT. Protein: CASSLSAASNQPQHF.

The chain recombines TRBV5-4 with TRBJ2-2; 8 nucleotides agree with TRBD2. V trimming: 0 bases; J trimming: 5 bases; junction bases outside the gene matches: 6. This CDR3 contains 16 residues. Germline CDR1 reads SGHNT; CDR2 reads YYREEE (reference sequence). CDR3 bases: TGTGCCAGCAGCTTGGGGGGACTAGTGGGGACCGGGGAGCTGTTTTTT. As protein: CASSLGGLVGTGELFF.